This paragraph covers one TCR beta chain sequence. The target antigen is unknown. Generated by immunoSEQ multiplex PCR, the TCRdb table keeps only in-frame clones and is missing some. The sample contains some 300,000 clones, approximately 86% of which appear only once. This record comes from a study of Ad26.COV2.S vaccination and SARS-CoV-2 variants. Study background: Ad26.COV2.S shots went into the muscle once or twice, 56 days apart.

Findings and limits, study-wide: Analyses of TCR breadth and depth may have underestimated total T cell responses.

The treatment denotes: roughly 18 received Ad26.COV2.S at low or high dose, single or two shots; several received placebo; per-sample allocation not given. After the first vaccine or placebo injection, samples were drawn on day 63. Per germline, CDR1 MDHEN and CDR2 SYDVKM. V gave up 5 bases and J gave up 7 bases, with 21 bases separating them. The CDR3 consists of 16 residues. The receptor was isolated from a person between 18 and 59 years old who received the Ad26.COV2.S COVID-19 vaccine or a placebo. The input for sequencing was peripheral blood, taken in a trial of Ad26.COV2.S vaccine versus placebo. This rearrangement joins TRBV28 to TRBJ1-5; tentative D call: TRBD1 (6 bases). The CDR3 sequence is CASSPVGGARGQPQHF. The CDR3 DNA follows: TGTGCCAGCAGTCCCGTTGGGGGGGCGCGTGGGCAGCCCCAGCATTTT. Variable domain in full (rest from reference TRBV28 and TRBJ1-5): DVKVTQSSRYLVKRTGEKVFLECVQDMDHENMFWYRQDPGLGLRLIYFSYDVKMKEKGDIPEGYSVSREKKERFSLILESASTNQTSMYLCASSPVGGARGQPQHFGDGTRLSIL.